This T cell receptor beta chain came from a study of shared clonotypes between healthy human individuals. Study outcomes and limitations: Depth of sequencing was expected to influence donor clonotype sharing. The researchers took only blood, and tissue repertoires probably look different.

About this clone itself: Its antigen is as yet unknown.

TCRdb keeps only in-frame clones here, not all; method: immunoSEQ multiplex PCR. The repertoire holds 2 million to 2.5 million clones, about 94% seen once, with about 0.13% in the top ten. From germline, CDR1 is GTSNPN and CDR2 SVGIG (reference sequence). The junction had 5 bases not matched to a gene; V was cut back by 3 bases and J by 2 bases. The CDR3 is 15 residues long. This sequence was found in a young man in good health. Sequencing input: naive CD4+ T cells sorted from blood. The subset is: CD45RA+ positively selected. This rearrangement joins TRBV30 to TRBJ2-7; 12 nucleotides line up with TRBD2. The CDR3 here is CAWRHASGRAYEQYF. CDR3 bases: TGTGCCTGGAGGCACGCTAGCGGGAGGGCCTACGAGCAGTACTTC.